These 7 T cell receptor beta chains were sequenced from one sample in a study of PD-1 blockade in mismatch repair-deficient tumors. Sequencing used immunoSEQ multiplex PCR; TCRdb keeps in-frame clones, though not all of them. The sample has about 120,000 clones; almost 90% are singletons. The starting material was peripheral blood, obtained 70 to 72 weeks after starting pembrolizumab. These receptors were obtained from an adult with mismatch repair-deficient cancer.

The chain employs TRBV9 and TRBJ2-7, with TRBD2 identical over 10 bases. CDR3 length equals 15 residues. Germline CDR1 reads SGDLS; CDR2 reads YYNGEE. V lost 0 bases and J lost 4; bases outside the gene matches: 4. Here the CDR3 reads CASSVGTSGAYEQYF. CDR3 coding DNA: TGTGCCAGCAGCGTAGGGACTAGCGGAGCGTACGAGCAGTACTTC. The full variable domain, in which reference TRBV9 and TRBJ2-7 provide the parts outside the CDR3, is DSGVTQTPKHLITATGQRVTLRCSPRSGDLSVYWYQQSLDQGLQFLIQYYNGEERAKGNILERFSAQQFPDLHSELNLSSLELGDSALYFCASSVGTSGAYEQYFGPGTRLTVT.

V usage is TRBV6-6 and J usage is TRBJ2-7; D not resolved. CDR3 length: 13 residues. CDR1 and CDR2 from the germline V gene are MNHNY and SVGAGI (reference sequence). V lost 2 bases, J lost 6 bases, and 11 bases lay in between. The CDR3 spells CASSYMAATEQYF. The CDR3 DNA follows: TGTGCCAGCAGTTACATGGCAGCTACCGAGCAGTACTTC.

This clone showed up just a few times. The chain combines TRBV29-1 with TRBJ2-3; possibly TRBD2 for D (7 bases). Germline V gene data show CDR1 as SQVTM and CDR2 as ANQGSEA. The V end was cut by 5 bases, the J end by 1 base, with 19 bases between. This CDR3 is 16 amino acids long. The CDR3 here is CSVFKGGATRTDTQYF. CDR3 DNA: TGCAGCGTTTTCAAAGGGGGGGCAACTCGCACAGATACGCAGTATTTT.

The chain joins TRBV2 to TRBJ2-7, with unresolved D. This CDR3 comprises 12 residues. V was trimmed by 6 bases and J by 3 bases, leaving 9 bases between them. CDR1 is SNHLY and CDR2 is FYNNEI in the germline V gene. Written as DNA, the CDR3 is TGTGCCAGCAGCGCCCTTAGCTACGAGCAGTACTTC. The encoded protein is CASSALSYEQYF. The whole variable domain, filled in from reference TRBV2 and TRBJ2-7, reads EPEVTQTPSHQVTQMGQEVILRCVPISNHLYFYWYRQILGQKVEFLVSFYNNEISEKSEIFDDQFSVERPDGSNFTLKIRSTKLEDSAMYFCASSALSYEQYFGPGTRLTVT.

The V call is TRBV15, the J call TRBJ2-7; maybe TRBD2 (5 bases). CDR3 length: 15 residues. Germline CDR1 LNHNV, CDR2 YYDKDF (reference sequence). The ends were cut back, 1 base at V and 4 bases at J, with 14 bases in the middle. CDR3 in DNA: TGTGCCACCAGCAGAGTACGTGGGAGTACGTACGAGCAGTACTTC. Amino acid sequence: CATSRVRGSTYEQYF. Supplemented by reference TRBV15 and TRBJ2-7, the full variable domain reads DAMVIQNPRYQVTQFGKPVTLSCSQTLNHNVMYWYQQKSSQAPKLLFHYYDKDFNNEADTPDNFQSRRPNTSFCFLDIRSPGLGDTAMYLCATSRVRGSTYEQYFGPGTRLTVT.

This clone was observed a single time. The chain carries TRBV4-3 and TRBJ2-2; D unresolved. The CDR3 has 13 residues. Trimming shortened V by 0 bases and J by 7 bases, and 6 bases separated the two germline ends. CDR1 and CDR2 from the germline V gene are LGHNA and YSLEER. This chain's CDR3 is CASSQDFGGELFF. The CDR3 DNA follows: TGCGCCAGCAGCCAAGATTTCGGCGGGGAGCTGTTTTTT.

The chain joins TRBV27 to TRBJ2-7; 8 nucleotides align to TRBD1. Germline values: CDR1 MNHEY, CDR2 SMNVEV (reference sequence). The CDR3 spans 14 residues. Trimming took 6 bases from V and 0 from J; bases not matched to a gene: 4. The CDR3 protein is CASRSGTGSYEQYF. Here the CDR3 DNA reads TGTGCCAGCAGGTCCGGGACAGGCTCCTACGAGCAGTACTTC.